The clone carrying this T cell receptor delta chain has only a few counts. As yet, its antigen is unknown. Extracted RNA was reverse transcribed into cDNA. The CDR3 regions were amplified by multiplex PCR from V-gene primers to a constant-region primer. TCRdb reprocessed the multiplex PCR reads through CATT. The profile shows around 60,000 delta-chain clones, around 15% of them singletons. These data come from a study of Vδ1+ human thymocytes. With V trimmed by 3 bases and J by 6 bases, 14 bases remained unmatched. Germline V gives CDR1 TSWWSYY, CDR2 QGS. The CDR3 is made up of 17 amino acids. Study-wide results and caveats: Thymic TRG and TRD repertoires appeared highly polyclonal. Despite high sort purity, about 19% of thymic T cell receptor delta sequences were Vdelta2.

The sequenced material came from Vdelta1+ gamma-delta thymocytes from the thymus. The subset: FACS-sorted CD3+ TCRalphabeta- TCRVdelta1+ TCRVdelta2- thymocytes. The origin of this receptor is a girl under three years old who had congenital heart surgery. The V gene is TRDV1, the J gene TRDJ1, with TRDD3 matching over 9 bases. The chain's CDR3 is CALGDSFPSGGWNKLIF. DNA of the CDR3: TGTGCTCTTGGGGACTCCTTTCCTTCTGGGGGATGGAATAAACTCATCTTT.